This TCR beta chain was documented in a study of cytomegalovirus exposure and HLA in healthy donors. Study overall: An earlier analysis found roughly 110 million unique TCR beta sequences from approximately 200 million T cells.

Study-wide results and limits: V- and J-gene trimming in TCR beta was tied to a missense DCLRE1C variant by an analysis performed later.

From germline, CDR1 is MNHNY and CDR2 SVGAGI (reference sequence). The trim removed 8 bases at V and 8 bases at J, leaving 4 bases unmatched. The CDR3 is 12 residues long. In the PCR, 60 Vbeta and 13 Jbeta primers were used. The method was immunoSEQ multiplex PCR; TCRdb's version includes in-frame clones alone and lacks a portion of them. The sample shows about 130,000 clones, approximately 80% of them seen only once. On this clone itself: What it recognizes is unknown.

Material for sequencing was PBMCs. The chain uses TRBV6-6 and TRBJ1-2; the match to TRBD1 covers 11 bases. This TCR came from a girl under 10 years old in good health and CMV-seronegative. The CDR3 protein is CASSGTGGGYTF. In nucleotides, the CDR3 is TGTGCCAGCTCCGGGACAGGGGGAGGCTACACCTTC.